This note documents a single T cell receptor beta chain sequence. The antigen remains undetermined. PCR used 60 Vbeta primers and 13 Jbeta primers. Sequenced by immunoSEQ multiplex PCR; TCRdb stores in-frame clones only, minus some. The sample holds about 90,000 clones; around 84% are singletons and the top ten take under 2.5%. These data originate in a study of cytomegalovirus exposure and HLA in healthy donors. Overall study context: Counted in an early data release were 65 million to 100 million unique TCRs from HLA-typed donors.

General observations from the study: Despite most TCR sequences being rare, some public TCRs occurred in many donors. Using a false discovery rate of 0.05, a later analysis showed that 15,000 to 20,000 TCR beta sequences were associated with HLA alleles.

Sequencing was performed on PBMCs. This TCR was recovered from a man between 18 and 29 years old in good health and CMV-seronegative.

CDR3 nucleotides: TGTGCCAGCGAGGGACAGGCTTCCAATCAGCCCCAGCATTTT. Its translation: CASEGQASNQPQHF. This chain uses TRBV2 with TRBJ1-5, with 8 bases fitting TRBD1. J lost 3 bases, V lost 8 bases, and 6 bases had no gene match. Looked up from germline, CDR1 is SNHLY and CDR2 is FYNNEI. The length of the CDR3 is 14 residues.